This T cell receptor (beta chain) stems from a study of blood T cell repertoires in COVID-19. Study overall: Some COVID-19 samples were acute and others convalescent; all came from the United States, Italy and Spain.

The CDR3 is 15 amino acids. Looked up from germline, CDR1 is SGHNT and CDR2 is YYREEE (reference sequence). The germline V and J ends were trimmed by 3 bases and 1 base, with 10 bases remaining between them. In the authors' workflow: Researchers report that nucleated cell counts were estimated from reference gene primer amplification. Method: immunoSEQ multiplex PCR; TCRdb's copy keeps in-frame clones and lacks some. The D gene and trimming were derived from the DNA, and the V and J assignments and clone size from that table. The sample shows some 50,000 clones, more than 80% of them seen only once. The receptor was isolated from an elderly man in a cohort sampled during active COVID-19. This chain connects TRBV5-4 to TRBJ2-2; tentative D call: TRBD2 (6 bases). Sequencing was carried out using peripheral blood. The CDR3 DNA reads TGTGCCAGCAGCTCCCGGGACTTGAACACCGGGGAGCTGTTTTTT. Its protein is CASSSRDLNTGELFF.